This T cell receptor beta chain was recorded in a study of blood T cell repertoires in COVID-19. The germline CDR1 and CDR2 sequences are LGHDT and YNNKEL (reference sequence). There are 15 residues in the CDR3. Germline trimming cut 4 bases from V and 2 bases from J; bases unmatched to any gene: 6. Original methodology: Estimates of nucleated cell counts were drawn from the amplification of reference gene primers. Assay: immunoSEQ multiplex PCR; the TCRdb copy retains only in-frame clones and omits some. The DNA gave D and trimming, while V, J and clone size come from that table. The table has 90,000 or so clones, 87% seen once. Followed over time, Seattle patients had been enrolled while infection was active.

Material for sequencing was peripheral blood. V is TRBV3-1 (or the pseudogene TRBV3-2) and J is TRBJ2-7; 9 bases line up with TRBD2. The receptor was derived from a woman in her sixties or seventies with COVID-19, enrolled during active disease. The CDR3 sequence: CASSRRGGGAYEQYF. The CDR3 DNA is TGTGCCAGCAGCCGGCGGGGCGGGGGGGCCTACGAGCAGTACTTC.